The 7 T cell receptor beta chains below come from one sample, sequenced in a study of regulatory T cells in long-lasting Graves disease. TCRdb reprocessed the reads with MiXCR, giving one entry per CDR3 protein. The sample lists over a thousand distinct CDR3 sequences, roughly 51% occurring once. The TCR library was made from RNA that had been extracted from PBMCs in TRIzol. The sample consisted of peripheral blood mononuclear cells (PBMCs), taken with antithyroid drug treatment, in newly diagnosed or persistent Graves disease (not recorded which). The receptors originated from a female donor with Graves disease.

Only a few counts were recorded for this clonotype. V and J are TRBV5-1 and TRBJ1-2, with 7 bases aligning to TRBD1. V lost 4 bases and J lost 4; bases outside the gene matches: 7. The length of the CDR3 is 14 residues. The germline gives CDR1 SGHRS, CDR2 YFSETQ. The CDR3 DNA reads TGCGCCAGCAGCCTCCAGACAGGGACCTATGGCTACACCTTC. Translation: CASSLQTGTYGYTF.

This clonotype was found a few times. As DNA, the CDR3 is TGTGCCAGCTCACCCAGACTGAAGGGGGATGAAAAACTGTTTTTT. It translates to CASSPRLKGDEKLFF. The chain has TRBV18 and TRBJ1-4, with D perhaps TRBD1 (6 bases). CDR1 and CDR2 from the germline V gene are KGHSH and LQKENI. V dropped 3 bases and J dropped 6 bases, with 14 bases sitting between them. The CDR3 spans 15 residues.

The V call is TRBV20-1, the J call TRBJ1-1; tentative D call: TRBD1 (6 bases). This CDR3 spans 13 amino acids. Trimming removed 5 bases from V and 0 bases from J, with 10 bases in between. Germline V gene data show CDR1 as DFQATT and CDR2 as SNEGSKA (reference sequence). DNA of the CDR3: TGCAGTGCTTGGACAGCGCTGAACACTGAAGCTTTCTTT. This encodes CSAWTALNTEAFF.

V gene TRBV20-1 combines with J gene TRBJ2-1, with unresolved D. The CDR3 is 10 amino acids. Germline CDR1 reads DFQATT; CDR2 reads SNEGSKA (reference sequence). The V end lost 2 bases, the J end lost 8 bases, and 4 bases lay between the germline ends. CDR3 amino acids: CSARSDEQFF. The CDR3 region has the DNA TGCAGTGCTAGAAGCGATGAGCAGTTCTTC.

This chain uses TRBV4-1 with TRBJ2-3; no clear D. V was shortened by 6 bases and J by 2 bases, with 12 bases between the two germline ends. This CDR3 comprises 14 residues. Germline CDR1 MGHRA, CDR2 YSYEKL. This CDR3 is CASSPILSTDTQYF. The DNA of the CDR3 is TGCGCCAGCAGTCCCATCTTGTCCACAGATACGCAGTATTTT.

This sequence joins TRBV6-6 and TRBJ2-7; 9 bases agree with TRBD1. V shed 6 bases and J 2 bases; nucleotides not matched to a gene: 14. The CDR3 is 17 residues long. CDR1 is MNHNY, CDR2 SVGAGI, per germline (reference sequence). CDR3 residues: CASSDSIPGQGTYEQYF. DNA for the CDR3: TGTGCCAGCAGCGATTCGATCCCGGGACAGGGTACCTACGAGCAGTACTTC.

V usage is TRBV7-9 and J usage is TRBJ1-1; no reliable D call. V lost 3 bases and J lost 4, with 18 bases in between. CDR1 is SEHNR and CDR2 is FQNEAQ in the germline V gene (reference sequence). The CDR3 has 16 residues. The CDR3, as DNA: TGTGCCAGCAGCTTTCCGGCACCATACGTGGGCACTGAAGCTTTCTTT. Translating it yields CASSFPAPYVGTEAFF.